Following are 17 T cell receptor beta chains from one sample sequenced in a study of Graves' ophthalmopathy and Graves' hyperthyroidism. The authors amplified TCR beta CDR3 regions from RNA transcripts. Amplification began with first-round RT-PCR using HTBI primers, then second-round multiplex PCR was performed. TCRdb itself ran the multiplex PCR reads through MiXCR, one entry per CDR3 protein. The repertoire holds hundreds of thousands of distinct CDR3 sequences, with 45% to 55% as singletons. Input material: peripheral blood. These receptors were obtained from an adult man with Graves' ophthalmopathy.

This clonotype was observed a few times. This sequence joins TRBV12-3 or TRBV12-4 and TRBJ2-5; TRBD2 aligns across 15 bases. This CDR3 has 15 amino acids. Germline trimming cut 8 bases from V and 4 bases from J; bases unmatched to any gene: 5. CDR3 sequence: CASARTSGGVETQYF. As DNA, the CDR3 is TGTGCCAGCGCACGGACTAGCGGGGGGGTAGAGACCCAGTACTTC.

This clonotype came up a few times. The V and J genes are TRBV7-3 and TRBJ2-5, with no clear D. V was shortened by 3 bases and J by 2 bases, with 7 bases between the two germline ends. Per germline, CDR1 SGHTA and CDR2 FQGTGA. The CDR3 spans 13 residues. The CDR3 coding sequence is TGTGCCAGCAGCTTTTCCCGACAAGAGACCCAGTACTTC. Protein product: CASSFSRQETQYF.

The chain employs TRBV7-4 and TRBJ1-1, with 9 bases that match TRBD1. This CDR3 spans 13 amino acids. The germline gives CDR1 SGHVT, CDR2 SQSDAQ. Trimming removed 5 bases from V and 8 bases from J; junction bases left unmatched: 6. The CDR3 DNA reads TGTGCCAGCAGCCTGGCCGGGACAGGGGAAGCTTTCTTT. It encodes CASSLAGTGEAFF.

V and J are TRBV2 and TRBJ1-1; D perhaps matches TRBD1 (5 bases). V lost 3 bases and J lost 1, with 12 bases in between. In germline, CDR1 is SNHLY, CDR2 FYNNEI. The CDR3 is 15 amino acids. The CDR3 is CASSDEGRGNTEAFF. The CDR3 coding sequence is TGTGCCAGCAGTGATGAGGGACGGGGGAACACTGAAGCTTTCTTT.

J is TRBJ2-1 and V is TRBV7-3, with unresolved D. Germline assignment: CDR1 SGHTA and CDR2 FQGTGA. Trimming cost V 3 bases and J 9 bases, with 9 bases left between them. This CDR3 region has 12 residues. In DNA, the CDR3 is TGTGCCAGCAGCTTCTCGCCGGGTGAGCAGTTCTTC. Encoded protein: CASSFSPGEQFF.

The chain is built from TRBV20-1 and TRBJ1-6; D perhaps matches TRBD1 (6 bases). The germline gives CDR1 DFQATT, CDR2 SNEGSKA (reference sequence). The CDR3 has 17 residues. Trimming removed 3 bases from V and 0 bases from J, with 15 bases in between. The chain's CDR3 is CSASMGGTGSYNSPLHF. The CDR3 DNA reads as TGCAGTGCTAGTATGGGGGGCACTGGCTCCTATAATTCACCCCTCCACTTT.

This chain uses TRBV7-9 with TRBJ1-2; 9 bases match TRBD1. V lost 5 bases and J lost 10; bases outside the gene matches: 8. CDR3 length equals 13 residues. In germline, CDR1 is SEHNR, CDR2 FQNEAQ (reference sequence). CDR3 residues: CASSPPGQGDYTF. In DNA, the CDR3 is TGTGCCAGCAGCCCACCGGGACAGGGCGACTACACCTTC.

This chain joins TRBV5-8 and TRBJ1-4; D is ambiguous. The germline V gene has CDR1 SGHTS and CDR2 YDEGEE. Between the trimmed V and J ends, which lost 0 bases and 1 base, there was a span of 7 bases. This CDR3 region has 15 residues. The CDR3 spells CASSLAGVTNEKLFF. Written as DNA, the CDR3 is TGTGCCAGCAGCTTGGCTGGGGTAACTAATGAAAAACTGTTTTTT. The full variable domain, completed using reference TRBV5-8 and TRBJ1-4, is EAGVTQSPTHLIKTRGQQATLRCSPISGHTSVYWYQQALGLGLQFLLWYDEGEERNRGNFPPRFSGRQFPNYSSELNVNALELEDSALYLCASSLAGVTNEKLFFGSGTQLSVL.

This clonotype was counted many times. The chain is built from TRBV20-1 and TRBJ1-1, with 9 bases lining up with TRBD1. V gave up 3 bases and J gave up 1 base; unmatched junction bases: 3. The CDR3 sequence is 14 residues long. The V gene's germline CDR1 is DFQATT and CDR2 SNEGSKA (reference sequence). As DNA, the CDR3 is TGCAGTGCTAGTGGACAGGGGTCGAACACTGAAGCTTTCTTT. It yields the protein CSASGQGSNTEAFF.

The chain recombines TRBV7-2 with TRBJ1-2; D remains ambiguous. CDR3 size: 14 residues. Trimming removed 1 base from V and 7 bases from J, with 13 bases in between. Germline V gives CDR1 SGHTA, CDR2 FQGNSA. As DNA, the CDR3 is TGTGCCAGCAGCTTAGATTGGGCTGGGTCTGGCTACACCTTC. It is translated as CASSLDWAGSGYTF.

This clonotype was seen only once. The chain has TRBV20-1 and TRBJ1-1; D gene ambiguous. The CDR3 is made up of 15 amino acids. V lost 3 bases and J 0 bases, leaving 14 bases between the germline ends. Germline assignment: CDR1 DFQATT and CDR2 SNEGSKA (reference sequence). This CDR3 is CSASSIGHVNTEAFF. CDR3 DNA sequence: TGCAGTGCTAGTTCGATCGGGCACGTGAACACTGAAGCTTTCTTT.

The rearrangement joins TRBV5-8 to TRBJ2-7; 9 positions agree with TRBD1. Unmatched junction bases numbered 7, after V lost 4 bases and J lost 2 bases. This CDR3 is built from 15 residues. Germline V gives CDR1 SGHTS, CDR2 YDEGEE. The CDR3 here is CASSGGWTGAYEQYF. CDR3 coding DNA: TGTGCCAGCAGCGGAGGTTGGACAGGGGCCTACGAGCAGTACTTC.

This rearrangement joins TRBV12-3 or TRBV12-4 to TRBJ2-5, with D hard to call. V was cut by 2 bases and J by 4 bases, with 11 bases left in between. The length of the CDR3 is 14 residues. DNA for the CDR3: TGTGCCAGCAGTTTATCGACCCCTCTAGAGACCCAGTACTTC. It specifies CASSLSTPLETQYF.

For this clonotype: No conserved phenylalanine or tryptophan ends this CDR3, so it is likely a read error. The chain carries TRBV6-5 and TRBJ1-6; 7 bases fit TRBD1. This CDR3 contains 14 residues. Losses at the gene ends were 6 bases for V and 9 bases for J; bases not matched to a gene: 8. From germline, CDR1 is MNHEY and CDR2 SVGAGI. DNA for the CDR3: TGTGCCAGCAGACATGACAGGGAGGGTTCACCCCTCCACCTT. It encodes CASRHDREGSPLHL.

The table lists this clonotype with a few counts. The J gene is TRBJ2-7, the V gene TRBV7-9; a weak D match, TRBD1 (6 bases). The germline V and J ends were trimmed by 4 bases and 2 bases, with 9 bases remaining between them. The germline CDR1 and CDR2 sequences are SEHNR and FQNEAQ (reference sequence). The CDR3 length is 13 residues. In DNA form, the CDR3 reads TGTGCCAGCAGCTCCTGGGACACCTACGAGCAGTACTTC. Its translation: CASSSWDTYEQYF.

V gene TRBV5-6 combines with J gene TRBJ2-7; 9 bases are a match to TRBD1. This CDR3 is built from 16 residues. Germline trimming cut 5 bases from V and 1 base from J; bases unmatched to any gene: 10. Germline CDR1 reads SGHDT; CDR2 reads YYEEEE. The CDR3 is CASSFVPGQGSYEQYF. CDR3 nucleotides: TGTGCCAGCAGTTTTGTACCGGGACAGGGATCCTACGAGCAGTACTTC.

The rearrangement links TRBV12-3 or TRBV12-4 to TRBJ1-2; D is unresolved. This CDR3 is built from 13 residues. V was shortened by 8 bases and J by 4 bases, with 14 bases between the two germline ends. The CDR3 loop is CASPPSVGYGYTF. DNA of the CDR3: TGTGCCAGCCCCCCAAGCGTCGGCTATGGCTACACCTTC.